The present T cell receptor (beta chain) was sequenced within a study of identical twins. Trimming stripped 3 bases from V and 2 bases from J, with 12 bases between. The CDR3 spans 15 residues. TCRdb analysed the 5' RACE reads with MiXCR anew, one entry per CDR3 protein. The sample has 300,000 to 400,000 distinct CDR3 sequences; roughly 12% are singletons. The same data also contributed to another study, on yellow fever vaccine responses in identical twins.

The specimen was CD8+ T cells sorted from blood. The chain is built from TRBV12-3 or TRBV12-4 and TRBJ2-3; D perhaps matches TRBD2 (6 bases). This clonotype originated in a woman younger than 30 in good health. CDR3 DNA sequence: TGTGCCAGCAGTTTTATGGACTACCCCACAGATACGCAGTATTTT. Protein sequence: CASSFMDYPTDTQYF.